This TCR beta chain derives from a study of blood T cell repertoires in COVID-19. Study in general: The study drew acute and convalescent COVID-19 samples from the United States, Italy and Spain. The analysed material was cDNA or gDNA that came from T cells, B-cell-depleted T cells, or PBMCs.

The CDR3 covers 16 residues. From germline, CDR1 is SQVTM and CDR2 ANQGSEA. J was trimmed by 5 bases and V by 3 bases; bases with no gene match: 13. Per the original methods: From reference gene primer amplification, estimates of nucleated cell counts were derived. This table comes from immunoSEQ multiplex PCR, and its TCRdb copy is limited to in-frame clones, with some not included. The D gene and trimming were derived from the DNA, and the V and J assignments and clone size from that table. The repertoire holds tens of thousands of clones, with more than 75% as singletons. This TCR came from a human donor in a cohort sampled during active COVID-19. The chain is built from TRBV29-1 and TRBJ1-1; 9 nucleotides align to TRBD1. Sequenced sample: peripheral blood. CDR3 nucleotide sequence: TGCAGCGTTGACCTGGGACAGGGAGGGTTAGGGACTGAAGCTTTCTTT. Its translation is CSVDLGQGGLGTEAFF.